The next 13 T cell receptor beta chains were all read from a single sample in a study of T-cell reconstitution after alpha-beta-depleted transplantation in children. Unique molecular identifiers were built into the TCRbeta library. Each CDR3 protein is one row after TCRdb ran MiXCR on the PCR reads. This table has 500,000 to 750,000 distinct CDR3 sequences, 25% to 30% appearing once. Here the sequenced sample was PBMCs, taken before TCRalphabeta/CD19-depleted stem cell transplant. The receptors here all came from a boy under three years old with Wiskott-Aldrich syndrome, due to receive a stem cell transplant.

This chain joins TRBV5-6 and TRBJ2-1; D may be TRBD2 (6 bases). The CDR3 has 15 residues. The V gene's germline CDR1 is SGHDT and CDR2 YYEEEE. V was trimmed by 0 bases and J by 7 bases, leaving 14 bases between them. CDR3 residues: CASSLGTNMRNEQFF. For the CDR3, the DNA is TGTGCCAGCAGCTTGGGGACTAACATGAGGAATGAGCAGTTCTTC. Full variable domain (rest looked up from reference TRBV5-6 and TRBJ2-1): DAGVTQSPTHLIKTRGQQVTLRCSPKSGHDTVSWYQQALGQGPQFIFQYYEEEERQRGNFPDRFSGHQFPNYSSELNVNALLLGDSALYLCASSLGTNMRNEQFFGPGTRLTVL.

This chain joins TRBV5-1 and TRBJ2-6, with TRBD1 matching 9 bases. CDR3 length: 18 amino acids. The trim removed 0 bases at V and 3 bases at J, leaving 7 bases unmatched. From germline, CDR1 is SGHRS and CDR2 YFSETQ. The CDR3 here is CASSLVGTGTHGANVLTF. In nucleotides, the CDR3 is TGCGCCAGCAGCTTGGTTGGGACAGGGACGCATGGGGCCAACGTCCTGACTTTC.

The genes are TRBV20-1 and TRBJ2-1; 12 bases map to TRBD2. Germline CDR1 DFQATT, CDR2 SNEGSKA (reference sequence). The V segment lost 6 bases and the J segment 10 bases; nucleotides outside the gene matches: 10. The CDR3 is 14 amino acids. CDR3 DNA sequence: TGCAGTGCGCTTCTAGCGGGAGGGCCGAGGGAGCAGTTCTTC. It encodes CSALLAGGPREQFF.

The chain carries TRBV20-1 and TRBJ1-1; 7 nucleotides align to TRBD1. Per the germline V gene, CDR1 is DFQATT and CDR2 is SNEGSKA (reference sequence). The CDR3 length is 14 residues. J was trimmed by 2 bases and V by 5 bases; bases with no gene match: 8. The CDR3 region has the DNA TGCAGTGCTCTTCCGAACAGGGGAAACACTGAAGCTTTCTTT. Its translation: CSALPNRGNTEAFF.

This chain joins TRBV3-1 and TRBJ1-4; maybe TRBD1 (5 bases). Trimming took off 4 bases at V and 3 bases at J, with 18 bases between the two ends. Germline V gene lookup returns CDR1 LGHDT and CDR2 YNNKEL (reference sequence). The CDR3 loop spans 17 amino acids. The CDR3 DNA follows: TGTGCCAGCAGCCGACGGGGCGGGGGTTTGTCTAATGAAAAACTGTTTTTT. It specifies CASSRRGGGLSNEKLFF.

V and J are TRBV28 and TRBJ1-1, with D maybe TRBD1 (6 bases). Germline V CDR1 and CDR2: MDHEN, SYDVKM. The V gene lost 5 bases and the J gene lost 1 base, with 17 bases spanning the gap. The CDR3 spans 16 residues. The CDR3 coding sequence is TGTGCCAGCAGTCGAGTAGTCGGACAGCCGAACACTGAAGCTTTCTTT. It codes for CASSRVVGQPNTEAFF. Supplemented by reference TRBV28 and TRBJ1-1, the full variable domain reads DVKVTQSSRYLVKRTGEKVFLECVQDMDHENMFWYRQDPGLGLRLIYFSYDVKMKEKGDIPEGYSVSREKKERFSLILESASTNQTSMYLCASSRVVGQPNTEAFFGQGTRLTVV.

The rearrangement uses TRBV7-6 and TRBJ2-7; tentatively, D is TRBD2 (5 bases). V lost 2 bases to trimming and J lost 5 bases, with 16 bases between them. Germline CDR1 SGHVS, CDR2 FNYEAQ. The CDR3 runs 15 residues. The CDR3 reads CASSLSPSRTHEQYF. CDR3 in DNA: TGTGCCAGCAGCTTATCTCCTAGCAGAACCCACGAGCAGTACTTC. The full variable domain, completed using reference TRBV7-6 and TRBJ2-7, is GAGVSQSPRYKVTKRGQDVALRCDPISGHVSLYWYRQALGQGPEFLTYFNYEAQQDKSGLPNDRFSAERPEGSISTLTIQRTEQRDSAMYRCASSLSPSRTHEQYFGPGTRLTVT.

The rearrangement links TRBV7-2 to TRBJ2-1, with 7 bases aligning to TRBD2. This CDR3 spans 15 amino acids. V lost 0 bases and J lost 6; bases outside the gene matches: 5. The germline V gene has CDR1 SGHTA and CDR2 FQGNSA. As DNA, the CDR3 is TGTGCCAGCAGCTTAGCCAGCGGGATTTTCAATGAGCAGTTCTTC. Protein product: CASSLASGIFNEQFF.

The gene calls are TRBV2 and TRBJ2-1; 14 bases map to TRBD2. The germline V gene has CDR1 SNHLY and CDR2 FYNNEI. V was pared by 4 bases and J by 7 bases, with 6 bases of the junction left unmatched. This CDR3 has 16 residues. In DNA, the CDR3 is TGTGCCAGCAGTGGGACTAGCGGGAGGATGAGTAATGAGCAGTTCTTC. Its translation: CASSGTSGRMSNEQFF.

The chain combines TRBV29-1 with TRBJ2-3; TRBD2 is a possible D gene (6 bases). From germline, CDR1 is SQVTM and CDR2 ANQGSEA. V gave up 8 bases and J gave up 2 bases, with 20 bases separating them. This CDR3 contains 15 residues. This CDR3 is CSTSTGTANTDTQYF. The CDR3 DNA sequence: TGCAGCACAAGCACCGGGACTGCCAACACAGATACGCAGTATTTT.

CDR3: CASSEKGWGPKSYEQYF. CDR3 sequence (DNA): TGTGCCAGCAGTGAAAAAGGGTGGGGGCCGAAATCCTACGAGCAGTACTTC. The chain links TRBV2 to TRBJ2-7, with D maybe TRBD1 (6 bases). The CDR3 consists of 17 residues. Germline assignment: CDR1 SNHLY and CDR2 FYNNEI. V was cut by 2 bases and J by 1 base, with 18 bases left in between.

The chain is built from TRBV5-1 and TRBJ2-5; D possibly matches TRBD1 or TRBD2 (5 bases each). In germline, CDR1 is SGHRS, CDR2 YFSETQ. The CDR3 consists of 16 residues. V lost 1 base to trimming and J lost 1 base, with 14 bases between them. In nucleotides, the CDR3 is TGCGCCAGCAGCTTGTTTGGGGGAGTGGGCCAAGAGACCCAGTACTTC. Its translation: CASSLFGGVGQETQYF.

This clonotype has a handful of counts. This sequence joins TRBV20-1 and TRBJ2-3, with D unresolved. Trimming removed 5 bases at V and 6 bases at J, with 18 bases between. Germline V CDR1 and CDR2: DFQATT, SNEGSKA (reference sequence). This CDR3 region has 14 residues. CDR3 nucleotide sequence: TGCAGTGCTTATATAAGCGTTCGTACGGATACGCAGTATTTT. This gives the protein CSAYISVRTDTQYF.